This T cell receptor beta chain comes out of a study of cytomegalovirus exposure and HLA in healthy donors. The primer mix had 60 Vbeta and 13 Jbeta primers. Authors' processing steps: Some 11 million of the 75 million to 95 million unique TCR beta chains counted in a later analysis were shared. Measured with immunoSEQ multiplex PCR; TCRdb has only the in-frame clones, and not every one. The V and J calls and the clone size are those of that table, but D and trimming were determined from the DNA. The top ten clones hold around 5.1% of a sample with roughly 68,000 clones, more than 60% of them seen once. V shed 4 bases and J 4 bases; nucleotides not matched to a gene: 6. This CDR3 spans 14 amino acids. Germline V CDR1 and CDR2: SGDLS, YYNGEE.

Sequenced: PBMCs. This receptor was identified in a male donor in good health and CMV-seropositive. The rearrangement uses TRBV9 and TRBJ1-1; TRBD1 agrees at 8 bases. CDR3 bases: TGTGCCAGCAGCCCACAGGGGGGGGGCACTGAAGCTTTCTTT. Amino acids: CASSPQGGGTEAFF.